This T cell receptor (beta chain) was observed in a study of cytomegalovirus exposure and HLA in healthy donors. Study background: The 100 million to 120 million unique TCR beta sequences, from 150 million to 200 million T cells, were found by an earlier analysis.

Trimming shortened V by 3 bases and J by 1 base, and 13 bases separated the two germline ends. Germline CDR1 and CDR2: SGHAT and FQNNGV. CDR3 length: 15 amino acids. On this clone: Its antigen remains unidentified.

The study ran its PCR with 60 Vbeta and 13 Jbeta primers. Assay used: immunoSEQ multiplex PCR; TCRdb lists only in-frame clones, some missing. Among 130,000 to 150,000 clones, 75% to 80% were seen once, and the ten largest hold under 3%. Regarding the study as a whole: The study put 150 to 200 TCR beta chains on its list as cytomegalovirus-associated. Whilst most TCR sequences proved rare, a subset of public TCRs occurred across many donors.

Sequencing was carried out using PBMCs. This sequence was found in a man in his forties in good health and CMV-seropositive. The chain recombines TRBV11-2 with TRBJ2-7; tentatively, D is TRBD1 (6 bases). CDR3 DNA sequence: TGTGCCAGCAGCTTTTCCGGGACACTTTCCTACGAGCAGTACTTC. Encoded protein: CASSFSGTLSYEQYF.